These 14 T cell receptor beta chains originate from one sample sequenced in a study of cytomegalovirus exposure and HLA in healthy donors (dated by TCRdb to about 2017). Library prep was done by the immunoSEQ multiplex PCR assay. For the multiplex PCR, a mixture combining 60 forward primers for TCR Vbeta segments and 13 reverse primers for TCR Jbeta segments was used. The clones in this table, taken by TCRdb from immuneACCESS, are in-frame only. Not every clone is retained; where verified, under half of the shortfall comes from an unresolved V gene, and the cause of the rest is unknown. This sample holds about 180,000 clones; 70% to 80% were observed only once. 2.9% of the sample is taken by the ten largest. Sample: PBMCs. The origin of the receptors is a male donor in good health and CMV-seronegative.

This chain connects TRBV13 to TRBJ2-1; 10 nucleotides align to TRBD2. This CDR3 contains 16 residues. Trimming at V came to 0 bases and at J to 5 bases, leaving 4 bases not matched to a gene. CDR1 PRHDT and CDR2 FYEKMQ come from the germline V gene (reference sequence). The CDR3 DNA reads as TGTGCCAGCAGCTTAGGGACTAGCGGGCTTCACAATGAGCAGTTCTTC. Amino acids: CASSLGTSGLHNEQFF.

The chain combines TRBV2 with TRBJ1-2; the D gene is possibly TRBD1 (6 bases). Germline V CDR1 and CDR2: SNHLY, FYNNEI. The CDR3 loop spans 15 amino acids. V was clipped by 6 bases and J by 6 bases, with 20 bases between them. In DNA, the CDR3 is TGTGCCAGCAGCCGTACCTTCAGACAGGCCAATGGCTACACCTTC. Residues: CASSRTFRQANGYTF. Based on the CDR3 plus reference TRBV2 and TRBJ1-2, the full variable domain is EPEVTQTPSHQVTQMGQEVILRCVPISNHLYFYWYRQILGQKVEFLVSFYNNEISEKSEIFDDQFSVERPDGSNFTLKIRSTKLEDSAMYFCASSRTFRQANGYTFGSGTRLTVV.

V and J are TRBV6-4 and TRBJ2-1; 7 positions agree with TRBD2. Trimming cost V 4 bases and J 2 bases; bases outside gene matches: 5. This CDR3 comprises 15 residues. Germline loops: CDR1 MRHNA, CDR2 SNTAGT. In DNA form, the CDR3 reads TGTGCCAGCAGTGTATCTAGCGGAACCTACAATGAGCAGTTCTTC. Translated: CASSVSSGTYNEQFF.

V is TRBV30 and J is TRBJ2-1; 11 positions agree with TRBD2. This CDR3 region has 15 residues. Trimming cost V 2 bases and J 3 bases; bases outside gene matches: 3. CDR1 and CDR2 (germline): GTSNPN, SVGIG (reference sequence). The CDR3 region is CAWSLAGGRYNEQFF. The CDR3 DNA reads TGTGCCTGGAGTCTAGCGGGAGGTCGCTACAATGAGCAGTTCTTC.

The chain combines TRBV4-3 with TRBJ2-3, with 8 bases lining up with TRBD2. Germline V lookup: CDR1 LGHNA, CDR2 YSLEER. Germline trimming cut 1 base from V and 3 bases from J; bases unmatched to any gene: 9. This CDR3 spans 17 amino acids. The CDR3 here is CASSQGPAGGGTDTQYF. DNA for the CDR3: TGCGCCAGCAGCCAAGGTCCCGCGGGAGGAGGGACAGATACGCAGTATTTT.

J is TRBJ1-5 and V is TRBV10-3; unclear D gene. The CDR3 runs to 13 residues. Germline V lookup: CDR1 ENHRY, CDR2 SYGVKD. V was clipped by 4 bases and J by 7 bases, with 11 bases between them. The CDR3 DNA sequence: TGTGCCATCAGTGGAGGGATAGGGCAGCCCCAGCATTTT. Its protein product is CAISGGIGQPQHF.

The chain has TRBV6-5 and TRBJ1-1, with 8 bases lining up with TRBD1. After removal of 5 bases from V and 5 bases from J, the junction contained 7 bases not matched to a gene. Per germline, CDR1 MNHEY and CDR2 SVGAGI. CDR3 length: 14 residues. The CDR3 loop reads CASSTPDRETEAFF. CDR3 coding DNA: TGTGCCAGCAGTACCCCGGACAGGGAAACTGAAGCTTTCTTT.

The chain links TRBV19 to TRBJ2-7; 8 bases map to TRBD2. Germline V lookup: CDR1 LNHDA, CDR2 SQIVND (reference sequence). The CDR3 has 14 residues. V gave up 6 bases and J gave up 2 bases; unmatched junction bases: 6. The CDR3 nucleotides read TGTGCCAGTAGGGAGCGGGAGTCACCCTACGAGCAGTACTTC. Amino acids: CASRERESPYEQYF.

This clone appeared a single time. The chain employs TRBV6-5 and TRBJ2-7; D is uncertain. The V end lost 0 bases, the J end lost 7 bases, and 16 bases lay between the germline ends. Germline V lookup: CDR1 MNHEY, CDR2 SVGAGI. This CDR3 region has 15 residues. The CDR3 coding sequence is TGTGCCAGCAGTTACTCGTTCCGCGTGTCTGAAGAGCAGTACTTC. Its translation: CASSYSFRVSEEQYF.

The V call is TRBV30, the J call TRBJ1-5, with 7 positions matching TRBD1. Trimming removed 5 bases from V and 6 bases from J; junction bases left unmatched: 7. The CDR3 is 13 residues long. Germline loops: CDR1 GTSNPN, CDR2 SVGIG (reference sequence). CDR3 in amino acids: CAWDSSGGQPQHF. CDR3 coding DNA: TGTGCCTGGGACAGTTCAGGGGGTCAGCCCCAGCATTTT.

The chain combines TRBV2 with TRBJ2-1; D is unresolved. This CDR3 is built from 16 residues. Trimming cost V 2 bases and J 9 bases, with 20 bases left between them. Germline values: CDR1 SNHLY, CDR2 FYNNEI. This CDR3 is CASSELRPERSGEQFF. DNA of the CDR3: TGTGCCAGCAGTGAATTGAGACCCGAGCGTAGTGGTGAGCAGTTCTTC.

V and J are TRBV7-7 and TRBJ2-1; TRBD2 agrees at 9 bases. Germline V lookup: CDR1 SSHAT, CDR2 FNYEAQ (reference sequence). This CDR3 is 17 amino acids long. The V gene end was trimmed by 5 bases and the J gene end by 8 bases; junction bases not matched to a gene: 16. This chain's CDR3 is CASSRNSGSNVAHEQFF. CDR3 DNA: TGTGCCAGCAGCCGAAATAGCGGGAGTAACGTGGCACATGAGCAGTTCTTC. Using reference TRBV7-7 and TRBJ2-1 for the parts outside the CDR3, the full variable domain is GAGVSQSPRYKVTKRGQDVTLRCDPISSHATLYWYQQALGQGPEFLTYFNYEAQPDKSGLPSDRFSAERPEGSISTLTIQRTEQRDSAMYRCASSRNSGSNVAHEQFFGPGTRLTVL.

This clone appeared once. As DNA, the CDR3 is TGTGCCAGCGCTTCTAGCGGGGGGGTTTATGAGCAGTTCTTC. It translates to CASASSGGVYEQFF. The rearrangement uses TRBV28 and TRBJ2-1, with 12 bases identical to TRBD2. The CDR3 loop spans 14 amino acids. Germline V gene lookup returns CDR1 MDHEN and CDR2 SYDVKM. Trimming at V came to 8 bases and at J to 8 bases, leaving 7 bases not matched to a gene.

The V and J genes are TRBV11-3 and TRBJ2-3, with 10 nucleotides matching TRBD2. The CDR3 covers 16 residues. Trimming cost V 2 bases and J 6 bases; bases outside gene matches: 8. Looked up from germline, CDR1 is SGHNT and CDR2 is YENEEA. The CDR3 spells CASSLRASGSSDTQYF. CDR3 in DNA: TGTGCCAGCAGCTTAAGGGCTAGCGGGAGTTCTGATACGCAGTATTTT.